This entry concerns a single T cell receptor (beta chain). Its antigen is not yet known. Base quality data are lacking; no much larger clone is found one base away. Participants in the prospective study were enrolled through a virtual design, were aged 18 to 89 years, and lived in 24 United States geographic areas. Cohort assignment in the prospective study relied on participant-reported clinical history from a screening survey and a study questionnaire. Mobile phlebotomists in the prospective study collected whole blood, serum and a nasopharyngeal or oropharyngeal swab from every participant. Participants in the prospective study had the option to provide additional blood draws and questionnaires over a roughly 2-month period. Before DNA extraction, blood samples from the prospective study were shipped at room temperature or frozen. The CDR3 spans 15 residues, from the cysteine through the phenylalanine. Just CDR3 DNA is preserved here, 45 bases in frame from base 1. V has 2 bases trimmed and J has 5 bases trimmed; junction bases matching no gene number 6. CDR1 and CDR2, per the germline V gene, are MDHEN and SYDVKM.

The record originates from a study of blood T cell repertoires in COVID-19 (TCRdb year 2020). For the study in its entirety: Collaborator samples came from the United States, Italy and Spain and covered acute and convalescent phases of COVID-19. The samples were drawn from two sources: the first 160 participants of the ongoing ImmuneRACE study, and 1,200 or so subjects contributed by 6 global collaborators. The prospective study material was composed of cDNA or gDNA derived from T cells, B-cell-depleted T cells, or PBMCs. Where HLA class I and class II types were available, the types were taken from metadata supplied by the sample provider, not from assay-based typing. Deeply sampled blood TCRbeta repertoires from subjects exposed to, actively infected with, or recovered from COVID-19 were included in the dataset. The sample metadata nearly always contained a de-identified subject ID, COVID-19 status, age in years and sex. The repertoires were released in a freely available public database meant as a resource for research on the immune response to SARS-CoV-2.

TCRbeta CDR3 regions were amplified from genomic DNA using the immunoSEQ Assay, a bias-controlled multiplex PCR. As for how the authors treated the data: The number of nucleated cells in each sample was estimated by amplification of reference gene primers within the assay. To quantify the absolute abundance of each unique TCRbeta CDR3 rearrangement, sequence reads were collapsed and filtered. Productive Simpson clonality was computed per sample as the square root of Simpson's diversity index over productive rearrangements. Entries here come from immuneACCESS through TCRdb and include only in-frame sequences with V and J called. Some clones fail to appear in such tables; in the studies checked, an unresolved V gene covers under half of the shortfall, and the cause of the remainder is unknown. V, J and clone size derive from that table, while D and trimming were established from the DNA sequence. The sample yields about 240,000 clones; around 85% were counted once. The top ten hold 2.5% to 3.5% of the sample.

Results the study describes overall, beyond this receptor: How much clinical and demographic metadata was included differed by source and by participant, and the metadata was provided uncurated.

The TCR comes from a woman in her 40s with acute COVID-19. Here the chain combines TRBV28 and TRBJ1-1; 9 central bases correspond to TRBD1. Sequences were obtained from PBMCs or T cells enriched from blood (not recorded which). The nucleotide sequence reads TGTGCCAGCAGTTTAGAAACAGGGGGCCTTACTGAAGCTTTCTTT. The resulting protein is CASSLETGGLTEAFF.